This T cell receptor beta chain was obtained from a study of blood T cells in healthy people across ages. Study-wide results and limits: A greater number of naive CD4+ cells and higher diversity distinguished long-lived donors from aged donors. While age rose, TCR beta diversity per million T cells dropped in a roughly linear way.

As for this clonotype: Its cognate antigen is unknown. One end of the junction does not line up with germline, which may come from a read error.

This CDR3 contains 14 residues. Per the germline V gene, CDR1 is SGHTA and CDR2 is FQGNSA. The use of a sample-barcoded 5' primer and a J-beta primer mix characterized a second PCR of 7 to 11 cycles. TCRdb re-called the 5' RACE reads with MiXCR, one entry per CDR3 protein. The sample includes almost 800,000 distinct CDR3 sequences, roughly 60% seen only once; the top ten take 22%. This clonotype was sampled from a man younger than 45 in good health. The rearrangement links TRBV7-2 to TRBJ2-7; 7 nucleotides line up with TRBD1. Sequenced material: blood. DNA of the CDR3: TGTGCCGGCAGCTGGGCCGGACAGGTGGACGAGCAGTACTTC. It is translated as CAGSWAGQVDEQYF.